One and the same sample provided the 20 T cell receptor beta chains below, sequenced in a study of shared clonotypes between healthy human individuals. TCRdb's copy holds only in-frame clones and misses some; the assay was immunoSEQ multiplex PCR. The table has around 2.5 million clones, 93% seen once; the top ten hold around 0.37%. Sequencing was done on a sample of naive CD4+ T cells from PBMCs. Described subset: CD45RA+ positively selected. These receptors came from a man aged 18-30 years in good health. Some clones in this sample may be carry-over from other donors' samples.

The rearrangement uses TRBV28 and TRBJ2-2; 10 nucleotides match TRBD2. Germline CDR1 and CDR2: MDHEN and SYDVKM. Trimming took 5 bases from V and 5 from J; bases not matched to a gene: 5. The CDR3 is made up of 15 amino acids. The CDR3, as DNA: TGTGCCAGCAGTCGCGGACTAGCGGAAACCGGGGAGCTGTTTTTT. This codes for CASSRGLAETGELFF.

The chain is built from TRBV12-1 and TRBJ2-2; the table assigns TRBD1, which was not confirmed against the DNA. TRBV12-1 is a pseudogene. CDR3 size: 13 residues. The CDR3 protein is CASSFSGIGELFF. CDR3 DNA sequence: TGTGCCAGCAGCTTTTCAGGGATCGGGGAGCTGTTTTTT.

CDR3 in DNA: TGTGCCAGCAGCTCCCCCGAGGGTTGGATCAATGAGCAGTTCTTC. Protein sequence: CASSSPEGWINEQFF. J is TRBJ2-1 and V is TRBV5-4; weak D call: TRBD2 (5 bases). V was clipped by 3 bases and J by 6 bases, with 16 bases between them. This CDR3 has 15 residues. Per the germline V gene, CDR1 is SGHNT and CDR2 is YYREEE (reference sequence).

In this sample, this clone turned up once. This sequence joins TRBV5-4 and TRBJ1-5; 7 bases fit TRBD1. Germline trimming cut 1 base from V and 7 bases from J; bases unmatched to any gene: 8. Germline CDR1 and CDR2: SGHNT and YYREEE (reference sequence). The CDR3 spans 15 residues. The CDR3 coding sequence is TGTGCCAGCAGCTTGAGTCCAGGGGGAGGGCAGCCCCAGCATTTT. This encodes CASSLSPGGGQPQHF.

This clone showed up just a few times. The rearrangement links TRBV29-1 to TRBJ1-2; 7 nucleotides line up with TRBD1. The CDR3 totals 10 residues. Trimming at V came to 7 bases and at J to 8 bases, leaving 4 bases not matched to a gene. Germline CDR1 reads SQVTM; CDR2 reads ANQGSEA. DNA for the CDR3: TGCAGCGCTGACAGGGACGGCTACACCTTC. The encoded protein is CSADRDGYTF. Using reference TRBV29-1 and TRBJ1-2 for the parts outside the CDR3, the full variable domain is SAVISQKPSRDICQRGTSLTIQCQVDSQVTMMFWYRQQPGQSLTLIATANQGSEATYESGFVIDKFPISRPNLTFSTLTVSNMSPEDSSIYLCSADRDGYTFGSGTRLTVV.

The V and J genes are TRBV10-2 and TRBJ1-1; D is undetermined. CDR3 length: 14 amino acids. Germline CDR1 WSHSY, CDR2 SAAADI. With 5 bases removed from V and 6 bases from J, the gap between germline ends came to 16 bases. Here the CDR3 reads CASSTPPPVAEAFF. In DNA form, the CDR3 reads TGCGCCAGCAGTACCCCCCCGCCTGTCGCTGAAGCTTTCTTT.

The chain couples TRBV7-8 to TRBJ2-2, with TRBD2 as a possible D gene (5 bases). Per the germline V gene, CDR1 is SGHVS and CDR2 is FQNEAQ. The CDR3 is 15 residues long. V dropped 5 bases and J dropped 1 base, with 11 bases sitting between them. CDR3 bases: TGTGCCAGCAGCCCCTGGACTGGGAACACCGGGGAGCTGTTTTTT. Translation gives CASSPWTGNTGELFF. The full variable domain, rest sourced from reference TRBV7-8 and TRBJ2-2, is GAGVSQSPRYKVAKRGQDVALRCDPISGHVSLFWYQQALGQGPEFLTYFQNEAQLDKSGLPSDRFFAERPEGSVSTLKIQRTQQEDSAVYLCASSPWTGNTGELFFGEGSRLTVL.

This rearrangement joins TRBV11-3 to TRBJ2-3; D not resolved. From germline, CDR1 is SGHNT and CDR2 YENEEA. The CDR3 length is 15 residues. Trimming pared 1 base from V and 3 bases from J, leaving 11 bases between. CDR3 in DNA: TGTGCCAGCAGCTTAGCCGGTGGCCAAACAGATACGCAGTATTTT. It yields the protein CASSLAGGQTDTQYF. The full variable domain, rest sourced from reference TRBV11-3 and TRBJ2-3, is EAGVVQSPRYKIIEKKQPVAFWCNPISGHNTLYWYLQNLGQGPELLIRYENEEAVDDSQLPKDRFSAERLKGVDSTLKIQPAELGDSAVYLCASSLAGGQTDTQYFGPGTRLTVL.

As regards this clone: Other DNA sequences of this sample code for an identical CDR3. The chain uses TRBV7-2 and TRBJ2-1, with D unresolved. The CDR3 is 14 residues long. With 2 bases removed from V and 0 bases from J, the gap between germline ends came to 5 bases. CDR1 is SGHTA and CDR2 is FQGNSA in the germline V gene. CDR3 residues: CASSLRSSYNEQFF. In DNA form, the CDR3 reads TGTGCCAGCAGCTTACGGAGCTCCTACAATGAGCAGTTCTTC.

The chain employs TRBV6-5 and TRBJ2-2; D unclear. CDR1 MNHEY and CDR2 SVGAGI come from the germline V gene. This CDR3 comprises 16 residues. V dropped 4 bases and J dropped 1 base, with 13 bases sitting between them. CDR3 nucleotide sequence: TGTGCCAGCAGTTCCCCGTGGACCAAGAACACCGGGGAGCTGTTTTTT. Residues: CASSSPWTKNTGELFF.

The J gene is TRBJ2-3, the V gene TRBV5-1; TRBD2 might be the D (6 bases). This CDR3 contains 14 residues. Looked up from germline, CDR1 is SGHRS and CDR2 is YFSETQ. V was clipped by 0 bases and J by 3 bases, with 8 bases between them. In nucleotides, the CDR3 is TGCGCCAGCAGCTTGGAGCTAGCGACAGATACGCAGTATTTT. This gives the protein CASSLELATDTQYF.

This sequence joins TRBV5-4 and TRBJ2-5; the D gene is possibly TRBD1 (5 bases). Looked up from germline, CDR1 is SGHNT and CDR2 is YYREEE (reference sequence). The CDR3 spans 16 residues. Trimming left V 0 bases short and J 5 bases short, with 17 bases between. For the CDR3, the DNA is TGTGCCAGCAGCTTGGGAATGCAGGGTCCGGACGAGACCCAGTACTTC. Translation gives CASSLGMQGPDETQYF.

The chain links TRBV6-5 to TRBJ1-3; the match to TRBD1 covers 8 bases. The germline V gene has CDR1 MNHEY and CDR2 SVGAGI. Germline trimming cut 0 bases from V and 2 bases from J; bases unmatched to any gene: 3. CDR3 size: 16 residues. The CDR3 region has the DNA TGTGCCAGCAGTTACTCAGCACAGGGGGCTGGAAACACCATATATTTT. This gives the protein CASSYSAQGAGNTIYF.

Worth noting for this clone: The junction shows a germline mismatch at one end, possibly a read error. CDR3 amino acids: CASSLIPF. CDR3 nucleotides: TGTGCCAGCAGTTTAATCCCTTTT. V usage is TRBV28 and J usage is TRBJ1-3, with D hard to call. This CDR3 contains 8 residues. Looked up from germline, CDR1 is MDHEN and CDR2 is SYDVKM. Based on the CDR3 plus reference TRBV28 and TRBJ1-3, the full variable domain is DVKVTQSSRYLVKRTGEKVFLECVQDMDHENMFWYRQDPGLGLRLIYFSYDVKMKEKGDIPEGYSVSREKKERFSLILESASTNQTSMYLCASSLIPFGEGSWLTVV.

This chain uses TRBV29-1 with TRBJ2-1; TRBD2 aligns across 8 bases. Germline values: CDR1 SQVTM, CDR2 ANQGSEA. The CDR3 consists of 13 residues. Trimming removed 7 bases from V and 5 bases from J; junction bases left unmatched: 7. CDR3 sequence (DNA): TGCAGCGCACGGGAGGGCCCTCACAATGAGCAGTTCTTC. It yields the protein CSAREGPHNEQFF.

The chain recombines TRBV28 with TRBJ1-5; no firm D call. Germline CDR1 is MDHEN and CDR2 is SYDVKM. This CDR3 is built from 13 residues. With 6 bases removed from V and 1 base from J, the gap between germline ends came to 7 bases. The CDR3 protein is CASRTTSNQPQHF. DNA for the CDR3: TGTGCCAGCAGGACGACCAGCAATCAGCCCCAGCATTTT. Variable domain in full (rest from reference TRBV28 and TRBJ1-5): DVKVTQSSRYLVKRTGEKVFLECVQDMDHENMFWYRQDPGLGLRLIYFSYDVKMKEKGDIPEGYSVSREKKERFSLILESASTNQTSMYLCASRTTSNQPQHFGDGTRLSIL.

This clone was seen only once. The chain employs TRBV7-2 and TRBJ1-5, with no clear D. Germline V gene data show CDR1 as SGHTA and CDR2 as FQGNSA. CDR3 length: 15 residues. V was pared by 1 base and J by 2 bases, with 9 bases between. The chain's CDR3 is CASSLVSSGNQPQHF. Written as DNA, the CDR3 is TGTGCCAGCAGCTTAGTGTCGTCGGGCAATCAGCCCCAGCATTTT.

This chain uses TRBV20-1 with TRBJ2-5; D gene ambiguous. V was shortened by 6 bases and J by 6 bases, with 8 bases between the two germline ends. The CDR3 extends over 10 amino acids. From germline, CDR1 is DFQATT and CDR2 SNEGSKA (reference sequence). The CDR3 loop reads CSAVGKTQYF. As DNA, the CDR3 is TGCAGTGCCGTTGGAAAGACCCAGTACTTC.

The chain recombines TRBV6-1 with TRBJ1-4; perhaps TRBD1 as D (5 bases). Germline-derived CDR1 and CDR2 are MNHNS and SASEGT. This CDR3 region has 15 residues. Trimming removed 2 bases from V and 8 bases from J, with 15 bases in between. CDR3 residues: CASSETGGQWEKLFF. Here the CDR3 DNA reads TGTGCCAGCAGTGAAACAGGAGGACAATGGGAAAAACTGTTTTTT.

The chain joins TRBV21-1 to TRBJ2-4. TRBV21-1 is reported as a pseudogene. The CDR3 is 15 amino acids. The CDR3: CASSKGGQTINIQYF. CDR3 DNA sequence: TGTGCCAGCAGCAAAGGGGGCCAGACTATAAACATTCAGTACTTC.